This T cell receptor (beta chain) came from a study of blood T cell repertoires in COVID-19. Study overall: The samples span acute and convalescent COVID-19 from the United States, Italy and Spain.

Participants came from about 23 US areas, aged roughly 18 to 95 years. Participant-given clinical history determined each cohort assignment. Per the study methods: Reference gene primer amplification gave nucleated cell count estimates. Profiling relied on immunoSEQ multiplex PCR, and the TCRdb table lists in-frame clones only, not all of them. V, J and clone size are taken as reported in that table, and D and trimming were inferred from the DNA itself. The profile covers approximately 200,000 clones, with roughly 90% appearing a single time and around a tenth taken by the ten largest. The germline V gene encodes CDR1 MNHEY and CDR2 SMNVEV (reference sequence). V dropped 6 bases and J dropped 9 bases, with 18 bases sitting between them. There are 14 residues in the CDR3.

The sequence came from a man between 18 and 35 years old with acute COVID-19. This chain uses TRBV27 with TRBJ1-5, with a weak D call TRBD1 (5 bases). The sequenced sample was PBMCs or T cells enriched from blood (not recorded which). CDR3 DNA: TGTGCCAGCAGACTAATTCCGGGGGACCGGCCCCAGCATTTT. This codes for CASRLIPGDRPQHF.